This section outlines one T cell receptor beta chain sequence together with its context. The CDR3 is 14 residues long. The V gene lost 1 base and the J gene lost 7 bases, with 8 bases spanning the gap. Germline loops: CDR1 SGHTA, CDR2 FQGTGA. The source of the sample is a study of CD8+CD57+ T cells in acquired aplastic anemia. Genomic DNA was employed as the template in profiling TCR beta VDJ and CDR3. TCRdb reanalysed the reads using MiXCR and keeps one entry per CDR3 protein. This sample has 150,000 to 200,000 distinct CDR3 sequences, with 64% found just once. Sequencing was done on a sample of sorted CD4+, CD8+, or CD8+CD57+ T cells (not recorded which) from PBMCs. The chain recombines TRBV7-3 with TRBJ1-6; D gene unclear. The origin of this receptor is a human donor with severe aplastic anemia or a healthy control (not recorded which). CDR3 sequence: CASSLRAANSPLHF. The CDR3 DNA reads as TGTGCCAGCAGCTTAAGGGCCGCAAATTCACCCCTCCACTTT.